This T cell receptor (beta chain) derives from a study of T cells expressing NK-cell markers. About the study: The sequencing cohort of eight donors included seven HCMV-seropositive individuals and one seronegative individual.

The TCR beta cDNA came from 5'RACE template switching with UMIs. TCRdb reprocessed the 5' RACE reads and reports one entry per CDR3 protein, with no DNA. The sample has some 450,000 distinct CDR3 sequences. Germline CDR1 reads SNHLY; CDR2 reads FYNNEI. The CDR3 contains 14 residues. The source is a woman between 18 and 70 years old in good health. J is TRBJ1-6 and V is TRBV2. Sequenced sample: blood T cells: a sorted CD56 or NKG2C T cell subset, CD4+ or CD8+ T cells, or bulk PBMC T cells (not recorded which). CDR3 in amino acids: CASRDMAKRGPLHF.